This is a list of T cell receptor beta chains from one sample in a study of blood T cell repertoires in COVID-19. Produced via immunoSEQ multiplex PCR; TCRdb's table is partial and in-frame only. Found here are about 240,000 clones, 86% of them singletons; the top ten hold around 12%. The sample comprised peripheral blood. These receptors were taken from a man aged 80 or over with acute or convalescent COVID-19. Both conserved end residues are part of each CDR3. The D gene is left open where the match is weak. Clone size is given for some rows only: seen once, a few or many times, or a class if the clone is expanded.

TRBV11-1	14	.	.	TRBJ1-5	TGTGCCAGCAGCCTAGAGGGAGGCAATCAGCCCCAGCATTTT	CASSLEGGNQPQHF
TRBV7-3	15	.	TRBD1	TRBJ2-1	TGTGCCAGCAGCTCTGGGACAGGGGTATACAATGAGCAGTTCTTC	CASSSGTGVYNEQFF
TRBV10-3	13	.	.	TRBJ1-5	TGTGCCATCAGACCACGGGGCGGGGAGCCCCAGCATTTT	CAIRPRGGEPQHF
TRBV27	13	once	.	TRBJ1-5	TGTGCCAGCAGGTCAGGGAGCAATCAGCCCCAGCATTTT	CASRSGSNQPQHF
TRBV3-1/TRBV3-2	15	.	.	TRBJ1-3	TGTGCCAGCACCCGGGGGGGGCAGGATGGAAACACCATATATTTT	CASTRGGQDGNTIYF
TRBV6-6	15	.	TRBD1	TRBJ1-1	TGTGCCAGCAGAAACGCGGGACAGTTGAACACTGAAGCTTTCTTT	CASRNAGQLNTEAFF
TRBV6-2/TRBV6-3	12	once	TRBD1	TRBJ1-1	TGTGCCAGCAGTTTCACAGGGGGTGAAGCTTTCTTT	CASSFTGGEAFF
TRBV28	15	.	TRBD1	TRBJ2-7	TGTGCCAGCAGCCCGGGACAGGGGAACTCCTACGAGCAGTACTTC	CASSPGQGNSYEQYF
TRBV11-2	13	.	.	TRBJ1-1	TGTGCCAGCAGCTCCCTTTGGGGGGAGGGGGCTTTCTTT	CASSSLWGEGAFF
TRBV7-9	13	.	.	TRBJ1-2	TGTGCCAGCAGCCCTCAGGGTCTGGATGGCTACACCTTC	CASSPQGLDGYTF
TRBV19	15	.	.	TRBJ1-5	TGTGCCAGTACAGAGGGGCGCGGGGACTATCAGCCCCAGCATTTT	CASTEGRGDYQPQHF
TRBV28	17	.	.	TRBJ1-5	TGTGCCAGCAGTTTTGATCGAGGGGCCCGGGGAGGGCAGCCCCAGCATTTT	CASSFDRGARGGQPQHF
TRBV6-2/TRBV6-3	16	.	TRBD2	TRBJ2-3	TGTGCCAGCAGTTACCGGGGGGGCGTGGGCACAGATACGCAGTATTTT	CASSYRGGVGTDTQYF
TRBV7-9	13	.	TRBD1	TRBJ1-2	TGTGCCAGCGGGGACAGGGGAGGTTTTCTATACACCTTC	CASGDRGGFLYTF
TRBV6-5	14	.	.	TRBJ1-6	TGTGCCAGCGCCCGGGACATGTTAAATTCACCCCTCCACTTT	CASARDMLNSPLHF
TRBV18	15	.	TRBD1	TRBJ1-5	TGTGCCAGCTCAGAGGACAGGGGAAGGCCCATGCCCCAGCATTTT	CASSEDRGRPMPQHF
TRBV6-5	14	.	.	TRBJ1-2	TGTGCCAGCAGTTACTCGCCCGGAGACTATGGCTACACCTTC	CASSYSPGDYGYTF
TRBV29-1	13	.	TRBD1	TRBJ1-1	TGCAGCGCTAGACAGGGGGCGGACACTGAAGCTTTCTTT	CSARQGADTEAFF
TRBV7-3	16	.	.	TRBJ2-2	TGTGCCAGCAGCTTATCACAGGCAGGGAACACCGGGGAGCTGTTTTTT	CASSLSQAGNTGELFF
TRBV5-1	14	once	TRBD1	TRBJ1-1	TGCGCCAGCAGCTGGACAGGGTTGGAGATTGAAGCTTTCTTT	CASSWTGLEIEAFF
TRBV12-1	15	few	.	TRBJ1-5	TGTGCCAGCAACACAGGGGTAAATAGCAATCAGCCCCAGCATTTT	CASNTGVNSNQPQHF
TRBV5-1	13	.	.	TRBJ2-7	TGCGCCAGCAGCTTTAGCGGCTCCTACGAGCAGTACTTC	CASSFSGSYEQYF
TRBV3-1/TRBV3-2	15	.	TRBD2	TRBJ2-1	TGTGCCAGCAGCTATAGCGGGGGGCCGGGGAGTGAGCAGTTCTTC	CASSYSGGPGSEQFF
TRBV21-1	14	.	.	TRBJ1-1	TGTGCCAGCAGCATTGCAGGGATAGACACTGAAGCTTTCTTT	CASSIAGIDTEAFF
TRBV3-1/TRBV3-2	16	.	.	TRBJ1-5	TGTGCCAGCAGCCAAGATAGTCAGGGGCCGAATCAGCCCCAGCATTTT	CASSQDSQGPNQPQHF
TRBV29-1	16	few	TRBD2	TRBJ2-7	TGCAGCGTTTATACGCGGATTAGCGGGAGGATCTACGAGCAGTACTTC	CSVYTRISGRIYEQYF
TRBV25-1	15	.	.	TRBJ2-3	TGTGCCAGCAGTGAACAGCGGAGGGGCACAGATACGCAGTATTTT	CASSEQRRGTDTQYF
TRBV27	15	.	.	TRBJ1-1	TGTGCCAGCAGTTTATCATCGGGTTTTATTGGTGAAGCTTTCTTT	CASSLSSGFIGEAFF
TRBV6-5	15	once	.	TRBJ1-4	TGTGCCAGCAGTCTACAGGGATTGGGTAATGAAAAACTGTTTTTT	CASSLQGLGNEKLFF
TRBV4-2	14	.	.	TRBJ2-2	TGTGCCAGCAGCCAAGATGAGGGGGCCGGGGAGCTGTTTTTT	CASSQDEGAGELFF
TRBV5-8	18	.	.	TRBJ2-7	TGTGCCAGCAGCGCGGGGGGACAGAAAGGAGTTTTTTACTACGAGCAGTACTTC	CASSAGGQKGVFYYEQYF
TRBV27	14	.	.	TRBJ2-1	TGTGCCAGCAGTTTAGGTAGCTCCTACAATGAGCAGTTCTTC	CASSLGSSYNEQFF
TRBV5-6	15	.	TRBD1	TRBJ1-2	TGTGCCAGCAGCTGGGGGACAGGGGGCTCCTATGGCTACACCTTC	CASSWGTGGSYGYTF
TRBV5-4	15	.	.	TRBJ2-3	TGTGCCAGCAGCTTGGACACAGTCAGCACAGATACGCAGTATTTT	CASSLDTVSTDTQYF
TRBV19	15	.	TRBD1	TRBJ2-3	TGTGCCAGTAGTACGGGGACAGGGGGCTTGGATACGCAGTATTTT	CASSTGTGGLDTQYF
TRBV23-1	12	.	.	TRBJ1-5	TGCGCCAGCAGTCAAGGGCGACAGCCCCAGCATTTT	CASSQGRQPQHF
TRBV7-6	18	.	TRBD2	TRBJ2-2	TGTGCCAGCAGCTTAGGCGTAGCGGGGGGGGCGAACACCGGGGAGCTGTTTTTT	CASSLGVAGGANTGELFF
TRBV29-1	11	.	.	TRBJ1-1	TGCAGCGTTGAATCGGGAACTGAAGCTTTCTTT	CSVESGTEAFF
TRBV6-5	14	.	.	TRBJ2-2	TGTGCCAGCAGGAGGACTGGGAACACCGGGGAGCTGTTTTTT	CASRRTGNTGELFF
TRBV10-3	16	.	TRBD1	TRBJ2-3	TGTGCCATCAGGGACTTTGACAGGGGGCGCACAGATACGCAGTATTTT	CAIRDFDRGRTDTQYF
TRBV11-3	15	.	TRBD2	TRBJ2-3	TGTGCCAGCAGCTTGACTAGCGGGAGCACAGATACGCAGTATTTT	CASSLTSGSTDTQYF
TRBV27	15	.	TRBD1	TRBJ1-1	TGTGCCAGGAACAGGGGGCGCGTTATGAACACTGAAGCTTTCTTT	CARNRGRVMNTEAFF
TRBV11-2	15	.	.	TRBJ1-2	TGTGCCAGCAGCTTAGATCTAGTCAGCGCCTATGGCTACACCTTC	CASSLDLVSAYGYTF
TRBV29-1	13	.	.	TRBJ2-1	TGCAGCGTGCAGGGGAGGGAATCGGATGAGCAGTTCTTC	CSVQGRESDEQFF
TRBV6-5	12	.	.	TRBJ1-1	TGTGCCAGCAGTTCCTCTCTGAGGGAAGCTTTCTTT	CASSSSLREAFF
TRBV28	15	.	.	TRBJ1-4	TGTGCCAGCAGTTTGTTGGGGGGAGGCGGAGAAAAACTGTTTTTT	CASSLLGGGGEKLFF
TRBV10-3	13	.	TRBD1	TRBJ1-2	TGTGCCATCAGGGCCGGACAGGGCGATGGCTACACCTTC	CAIRAGQGDGYTF
TRBV4-2	16	.	.	TRBJ1-3	TGTGCCAGCAGCCCGGTGATGAGACTCTCTGGAAACACCATATATTTT	CASSPVMRLSGNTIYF
TRBV7-3	17	.	TRBD2	TRBJ2-1	TGTGCCAGCAGCTTAAGGAGACTAGCAGACACCTACAATGAGCAGTTCTTC	CASSLRRLADTYNEQFF
TRBV18	15	.	.	TRBJ1-1	TGTGCCAGCTCACGGGAGGGCACACTGAACACTGAAGCTTTCTTT	CASSREGTLNTEAFF
TRBV29-1	15	.	TRBD1	TRBJ1-4	TGCAGCGTTGAAGATCCCGGGACAGGGAATGAAAAACTGTTTTTT	CSVEDPGTGNEKLFF
TRBV20-1	15	.	.	TRBJ2-2	TGCAGTGCTAGTGACGGGACTCCGAACACCGGGGAGCTGTTTTTT	CSASDGTPNTGELFF
TRBV19	14	.	.	TRBJ1-4	TGTGCCAGTAGCCCGCAGGGTAGGAGCGAAAAACTGTTTTTT	CASSPQGRSEKLFF
TRBV5-1	14	.	.	TRBJ2-1	TGCGCCAGCCTGCAGGGGTTAAGTGCCAATGAGCAGTTCTTC	CASLQGLSANEQFF
TRBV12-3/TRBV12-4	13	.	TRBD2	TRBJ2-7	TGTGCCAGCAGTAAACTAGCGGGCTACGAGCAGTACTTC	CASSKLAGYEQYF
TRBV4-3	18	few	.	TRBJ1-6	TGCGCCAGCAGCCAGCTCGGACCTAACGGGATGGGAAATTCACCCCTCCACTTT	CASSQLGPNGMGNSPLHF
TRBV18	15	.	TRBD2	TRBJ2-1	TGTGCCAGCTCACCGGTCTCCGGGACTAGCTATGAGCAGTTCTTC	CASSPVSGTSYEQFF
TRBV20-1	14	.	TRBD1	TRBJ1-4	TGCAGTGCTAGTCACAGGGGGAACAATGAAAAACTGTTTTTT	CSASHRGNNEKLFF